These T cell receptor beta chains were read from a single sample in a study of cytotoxic CD8 clonotypes in ibrutinib-treated CLL. TCRdb keeps only in-frame clones here, not all; method: immunoSEQ multiplex PCR. The sample has nearly 100,000 clones; around 73% are singletons. The sample in question was PBMCs, obtained after 12 months of ibrutinib treatment. The origin of the receptors is a human donor with chronic lymphocytic leukemia. Each CDR3 is given with its conserved first and last residue. The D gene is left open where the match is weak. Clone sizes are given selectively: once, few, many, or a class where the clone is expanded.

D gene	V gene	CDR3 length	clone size	J gene	CDR3 DNA	CDR3 protein
TRBD1	TRBV5-6	17	NA	TRBJ1-1	TGTGCCAGCAGCCCTGGGACAGGGGGCGGAGCGGGCACTGAAGCTTTCTTT	CASSPGTGGGAGTEAFF
NA	TRBV7-2	14	few	TRBJ2-3	TGTGCCAGCAGCTTAGACGGCTCCGGTGATACGCAGTATTTT	CASSLDGSGDTQYF
NA	TRBV6-6	14	NA	TRBJ2-7	TGTGCCAGCAGTTACAGCATGAGCTCCTACGAGCAGTACTTC	CASSYSMSSYEQYF
NA	TRBV29-1	15	NA	TRBJ2-7	TGCAGCGTTGGGGGGGGCGACAGGGGACCCTACGAGCAGTACTTC	CSVGGGDRGPYEQYF
NA	TRBV7-3	11	NA	TRBJ2-1	TGTGCCAGCAGCCGAGGTAATGAGCAGTTCTTC	CASSRGNEQFF
NA	TRBV6-5	12	NA	TRBJ2-7	TGTGCCAGCAGTTACGGGGTGGGGGAGCAGTACTTC	CASSYGVGEQYF
NA	TRBV19	13	NA	TRBJ1-3	TGTGCCAGCGTCTCTGACTATGGAAACACCATATATTTT	CASVSDYGNTIYF
TRBD1	TRBV19	13	NA	TRBJ1-1	TGTGCCAGTAAGGAGGGGGCAAGCACTGAAGCTTTCTTT	CASKEGASTEAFF
NA	TRBV7-8	14	NA	TRBJ2-2	TGTGCCAGCAGCTTAGTTGAGTCCACCGGGGAGCTGTTTTTT	CASSLVESTGELFF
TRBD1	TRBV5-1	14	NA	TRBJ2-5	TGCGCCAGCAGCATAGGGACAGGGGTAGAGACCCAGTACTTC	CASSIGTGVETQYF
NA	TRBV9	15	NA	TRBJ2-2	TGTGCCAGCAGCGTAGCTCCGGGGGCAGGCGGGGAGCTGTTTTTT	CASSVAPGAGGELFF
TRBD1	TRBV27	14	few	TRBJ2-6	TGTGCCAGCAGAGACAGGGCTGGGGCCAACGTCCTGACTTTC	CASRDRAGANVLTF
NA	TRBV6-1	14	many	TRBJ1-4	TGTGCCAGCGGTACGGGAGTGTGGAATGAAAAACTGTTTTTT	CASGTGVWNEKLFF
NA	TRBV25-1	15	NA	TRBJ1-1	TGTGCCAGCAGTGAATTTCAGGCGGGAGGGTCTGAAGCTTTCTTT	CASSEFQAGGSEAFF
TRBD1	TRBV10-2	16	NA	TRBJ2-7	TGCGCCAGCAGGGACTCGGGACAGGGTAGCCCCTACGAGCAGTACTTC	CASRDSGQGSPYEQYF
NA	TRBV29-1	12	few	TRBJ2-1	TGCAGCGTTGAAAGATCCTACAATGAGCAGTTCTTC	CSVERSYNEQFF
NA	TRBV20-1	11	NA	TRBJ1-1	TGCAGTGCTGGGGGGAACACTGAAGCTTTCTTT	CSAGGNTEAFF
TRBD2	TRBV2	15	NA	TRBJ2-1	TGTGCCAGCAGCTCCCTAGCGGGGGGGGCCAATGAGCAGTTCTTC	CASSSLAGGANEQFF
NA	TRBV7-9	14	once	TRBJ2-5	TGTGCCAGCAGCTTGGGACTCTTTCAAGAGACCCAGTACTTC	CASSLGLFQETQYF
TRBD1	TRBV30	17	NA	TRBJ2-7	TGTGCCTGGACGTCGGGTGCGCTCGGGACAGGGGGCTACGAGCAGTACTTC	CAWTSGALGTGGYEQYF
NA	TRBV7-9	16	NA	TRBJ2-6	TGTGCCAGCAGCCTTCCCGGGCCTTCTGGGGCCAACGTCCTGACTTTC	CASSLPGPSGANVLTF
TRBD2	TRBV9	16	NA	TRBJ2-5	TGTGCCAGCAGCGTAGCCCTAGCGGGGAGCCAAGAGACCCAGTACTTC	CASSVALAGSQETQYF
NA	TRBV30	12	NA	TRBJ1-1	TGTGCCTGGAGTTGGGGGGGCACTGAAGCTTTCTTT	CAWSWGGTEAFF
NA	TRBV28	12	NA	TRBJ1-1	TGTGCCAGTTCTCGGTGGGGCACTGAAGCTTTCTTT	CASSRWGTEAFF
NA	TRBV7-9	11	NA	TRBJ2-3	TGTGCCAGCATCCGGACAGATACGCAGTATTTT	CASIRTDTQYF
TRBD1	TRBV5-1	14	few	TRBJ2-7	TGCGCCAGCAGCTTCCGGACAGGGGTCGGCGAGCAGTACTTC	CASSFRTGVGEQYF
NA	TRBV2	12	NA	TRBJ2-5	TGTGCCAGCTACCACCCTTACGAGACCCAGTACTTC	CASYHPYETQYF
NA	TRBV29-1	12	NA	TRBJ2-3	TGCAGCGTTGATAGGGGACCTAATACGCAGTATTTT	CSVDRGPNTQYF
TRBD1	TRBV18	13	few	TRBJ1-2	TGTGCCAGCTCACCAACAGGGGCCTATGGCTACACCTTC	CASSPTGAYGYTF
TRBD1	TRBV6-1	14	NA	TRBJ2-5	TGTGCCAGCAGTATAACAGGGGGGCAAGAGACCCAGTACTTC	CASSITGGQETQYF
TRBD1	TRBV7-8	14	once	TRBJ1-5	TGTGCCAGCAGTGTTACAGGGGATCGGCAGCCCCAGCATTTT	CASSVTGDRQPQHF
NA	TRBV11-1	12	NA	TRBJ2-7	TGTGCCAGCAGCTACCCTCCCTACGAGCAGTACTTC	CASSYPPYEQYF
TRBD1	TRBV30	13	NA	TRBJ1-6	TGTGGTCGGGGGACAGGGTATAATTCACCCCTCCACTTT	CGRGTGYNSPLHF
TRBD1	TRBV30	13	NA	TRBJ1-4	TGTGCCTGGAGGGACAGGGTCGGCGAAAAACTGTTTTTT	CAWRDRVGEKLFF
NA	TRBV18	15	once	TRBJ2-7	TGTGCCAGCTCACCAGACAGGACAGCTAACTACGAGCAGTACTTC	CASSPDRTANYEQYF
TRBD1	TRBV4-1	15	NA	TRBJ1-1	TGCGCCAGCAAGAGGGAGGACAGGGGGCGCACTGAAGCTTTCTTT	CASKREDRGRTEAFF
NA	TRBV30	14	NA	TRBJ1-4	TGTGCCTGGAGAGGGTGGGGGGTTAATGAAAAACTGTTTTTT	CAWRGWGVNEKLFF
TRBD2	TRBV19	17	once	TRBJ2-7	TGTGCCAGTAGTCCGCGGGGAGCGGGGGGATACTCCTACGAGCAGTACTTC	CASSPRGAGGYSYEQYF
TRBD1	TRBV27	19	NA	TRBJ1-1	TGTGCCAGCAGTTTATCGCCCATAACGACAGGGGGCCTGAACACTGAAGCTTTCTTT	CASSLSPITTGGLNTEAFF
TRBD1	TRBV5-5	14	NA	TRBJ1-4	TGTGCCAGCACCACGACAGGGGTGGGAGAAAAACTGTTTTTT	CASTTTGVGEKLFF
NA	TRBV19	14	once	TRBJ1-1	TGTGCCAGTAGTCAGGCAGGAGCGAACACTGAAGCTTTCTTT	CASSQAGANTEAFF
TRBD2	TRBV5-1	15	NA	TRBJ2-5	TGCGCCAGCAGCTTGGCGCGCGGGGGGGCAGAGACCCAGTACTTC	CASSLARGGAETQYF
NA	TRBV28	17	NA	TRBJ1-5	TGTGCCAGCAGTCCCCCCCCCAGGGTTCGGAGCAATCAGCCCCAGCATTTT	CASSPPPRVRSNQPQHF
NA	TRBV21-1	18	NA	TRBJ2-7	TGTGCCAGCAGCAAACCCTCGGGACTAGCCAAACATACCTACGAGCAGTACTTC	CASSKPSGLAKHTYEQYF
NA	TRBV2	16	NA	TRBJ2-2	TGTGCCAGCAGTGTAAGTCAGCTCCTGAACACCGGGGAGCTGTTTTTT	CASSVSQLLNTGELFF
NA	TRBV4-2	14	NA	TRBJ1-2	TGTGCCAGCAGTGAGGTTGAGGGGTACTATGGCTACACCTTC	CASSEVEGYYGYTF
TRBD2	TRBV19	14	NA	TRBJ2-1	TGTGCCAGTAGCCGGGGGGGAGCGTACAATGAGCAGTTCTTC	CASSRGGAYNEQFF
NA	TRBV7-8	17	NA	TRBJ1-3	TGTGCCAGCAGTCCCCGGGACGGCTTAGTCTCTGGAAACACCATATATTTT	CASSPRDGLVSGNTIYF